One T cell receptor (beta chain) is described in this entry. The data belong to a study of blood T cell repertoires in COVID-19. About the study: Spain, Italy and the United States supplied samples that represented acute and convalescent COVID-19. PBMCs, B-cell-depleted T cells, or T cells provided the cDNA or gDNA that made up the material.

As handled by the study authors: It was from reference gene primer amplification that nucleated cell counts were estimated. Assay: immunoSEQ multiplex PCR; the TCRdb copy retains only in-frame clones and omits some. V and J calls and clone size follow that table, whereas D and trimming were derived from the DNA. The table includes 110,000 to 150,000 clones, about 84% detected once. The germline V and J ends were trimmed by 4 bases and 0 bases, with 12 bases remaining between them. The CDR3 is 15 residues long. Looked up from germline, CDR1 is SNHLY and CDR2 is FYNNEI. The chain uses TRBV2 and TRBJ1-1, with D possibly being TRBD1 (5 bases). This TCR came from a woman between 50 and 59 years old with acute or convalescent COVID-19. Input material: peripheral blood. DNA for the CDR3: TGTGCCAGCAGTGGGGGACTAAGGGTGAACACTGAAGCTTTCTTT. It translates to CASSGGLRVNTEAFF.